Below are 23 T cell receptor beta chains sequenced from a single sample in a study of cytomegalovirus exposure and HLA in healthy donors. Primers for the PCR totalled 60 Vbeta and 13 Jbeta. TCRdb keeps only in-frame clones here, not all; method: immunoSEQ multiplex PCR. The profile shows about 110,000 clones, roughly 80% of them singletons. Sequencing input: PBMCs. The origin of the receptors is a man aged 30 to 39 in good health and CMV-seropositive.

V usage is TRBV28 and J usage is TRBJ1-1, with D perhaps TRBD1 (5 bases). Trimming took 5 bases from V and 5 from J, leaving 9 bases between them. The CDR3 has 12 amino acids. The germline V gene has CDR1 MDHEN and CDR2 SYDVKM. CDR3 in amino acids: CASSQGRTEAFF. In DNA, the CDR3 is TGTGCCAGCAGTCAGGGTAGGACTGAAGCTTTCTTT.

The V gene is TRBV4-1, the J gene TRBJ1-1; TRBD1 agrees at 7 bases. The CDR3 is made up of 14 amino acids. CDR1 MGHRA and CDR2 YSYEKL come from the germline V gene. V was pared by 0 bases and J by 11 bases, with 9 bases of the junction left unmatched. The CDR3 bases are TGCGCCAGCAGCCAAGATCCAGGGGGACAGCGGGCTTTCTTT. Amino acids: CASSQDPGGQRAFF.

For this clone: Sequence at one end of the junction differs from germline and may be a read error. Other DNA sequences in this sample translate to the same CDR3. CDR3 in DNA: TGTTCCAGCAGCTCCGGGGGTTACGAGCAGTACTTC. This sequence encodes CSSSSGGYEQYF. The rearrangement links TRBV7-9 to TRBJ2-7; TRBD2 might be the D (6 bases). The CDR3 is 12 amino acids. The germline gives CDR1 SEHNR, CDR2 FQNEAQ (reference sequence).

This chain links TRBV18 with TRBJ1-2, with D maybe TRBD1 (6 bases). The CDR3 has 13 residues. The V gene's germline CDR1 is KGHSH and CDR2 LQKENI. The ends were cut back, 2 bases at V and 6 bases at J, with 10 bases in the middle. This chain's CDR3 is CASSPSRGDGYTF. The CDR3 region has the DNA TGTGCCAGCTCACCATCCAGGGGAGATGGCTACACCTTC.

The CDR3 protein is CASSAGREGITKNIQYF. The CDR3 nucleotides are TGTGCCAGCAGCGCAGGGAGGGAAGGGATTACCAAAAACATTCAGTACTTC. The genes are TRBV7-8 and TRBJ2-4; TRBD2 matches 7 bases. In germline, CDR1 is SGHVS, CDR2 FQNEAQ. There are 17 residues in the CDR3. V dropped 5 bases and J dropped 2; count of bases not matched to a gene: 12.

In the case of this clone: Compared with germline, one end of the junction differs, possibly owing to a read error. This rearrangement joins TRBV11-3 to TRBJ2-4; maybe TRBD2 (5 bases). Germline CDR1 SGHNT, CDR2 YENEEA. The CDR3 spans 15 residues. The DNA of the CDR3 is TGTGCCAGCAGCTTAACGGGCCCGGGGAAAAACAGTCAGTACTTC. Translated: CASSLTGPGKNSQYF. The variable domain in full, completed from reference TRBV11-3 and TRBJ2-4, reads EAGVVQSPRYKIIEKKQPVAFWCNPISGHNTLYWYLQNLGQGPELLIRYENEEAVDDSQLPKDRFSAERLKGVDSTLKIQPAELGDSAVYLCASSLTGPGKNSQYFGAGTRLSVL.

The V gene is TRBV12-5, the J gene TRBJ2-2, with D tentatively TRBD2 (6 bases). CDR1 is LGHNT and CDR2 is FRNRAP in the germline V gene. Trimming removed 0 bases from V and 3 bases from J, with 14 bases in between. The length of the CDR3 is 17 residues. The CDR3 loop is CASGLVRGGTHTGELFF. The CDR3 DNA reads TGTGCTAGTGGTTTGGTACGGGGCGGGACGCACACCGGGGAGCTGTTTTTT. The full variable domain, in which reference TRBV12-5 and TRBJ2-2 provide the parts outside the CDR3, is DARVTQTPRHKVTEMGQEVTMRCQPILGHNTVFWYRQTMMQGLELLAYFRNRAPLDDSGMPKDRFSAEMPDATLATLKIQPSEPRDSAVYFCASGLVRGGTHTGELFFGEGSRLTVL.

This chain connects TRBV7-9 to TRBJ2-3, with 9 bases aligning to TRBD2. CDR3 size: 15 residues. CDR1 is SEHNR and CDR2 is FQNEAQ in the germline V gene (reference sequence). V lost 1 base to trimming and J lost 4 bases; unmatched junction nucleotides: 3. CDR3 sequence reads: CASSLVAGGPDTQYF. The CDR3 coding sequence is TGTGCCAGCAGCTTAGTCGCGGGGGGGCCAGATACGCAGTATTTT.

J is TRBJ2-7 and V is TRBV15, with D possibly being TRBD1 (5 bases). The CDR3 is 14 residues long. The germline V gene encodes CDR1 LNHNV and CDR2 YYDKDF (reference sequence). Trimming took off 1 base at V and 4 bases at J, with 11 bases between the two ends. The CDR3 spells CATSRGGLHYEQYF. The CDR3, as DNA: TGTGCCACCAGCAGAGGGGGCCTACATTACGAGCAGTACTTC.

The gene calls are TRBV5-1 and TRBJ1-6; D perhaps matches TRBD1 (6 bases). The germline V and J ends were trimmed by 3 bases and 10 bases, with 17 bases remaining between them. The germline V gene encodes CDR1 SGHRS and CDR2 YFSETQ. The CDR3 spans 15 residues. The CDR3 here is CASSSITGIGSPLHF. The DNA of the CDR3 is TGCGCCAGCAGCTCGATAACAGGGATAGGCTCACCCCTCCACTTT. Full variable domain (remainder filled in from reference TRBV5-1 and TRBJ1-6): KAGVTQTPRYLIKTRGQQVTLSCSPISGHRSVSWYQQTPGQGLQFLFEYFSETQRNKGNFPGRFSGRQFSNSRSEMNVSTLELGDSALYLCASSSITGIGSPLHFGNGTRLTVT.

This chain uses TRBV18 with TRBJ2-7; weak D call: TRBD2 (7 bases). CDR1 and CDR2 from the germline V gene are KGHSH and LQKENI. V was clipped by 3 bases and J by 2 bases, with 14 bases between them. The CDR3 is made up of 15 amino acids. The CDR3: CASSPGGGGTYEQYF. For the CDR3, the DNA is TGTGCCAGCTCACCTGGTGGCGGGGGCACCTACGAGCAGTACTTC.

J is TRBJ1-5 and V is TRBV4-1; D is perhaps TRBD1 (6 bases). V was cut by 4 bases and J by 3 bases, with 10 bases left in between. Germline CDR1 reads MGHRA; CDR2 reads YSYEKL. CDR3 size: 14 residues. CDR3 region: CASSRGLDNQPQHF. The CDR3 coding sequence is TGCGCCAGCAGCCGGGGGCTTGACAATCAGCCCCAGCATTTT.

V usage is TRBV5-4 and J usage is TRBJ2-5, with D perhaps matching TRBD2 (6 bases). The V end was cut by 7 bases, the J end by 5 bases, with 24 bases between. The germline V gene has CDR1 SGHNT and CDR2 YYREEE (reference sequence). CDR3 length: 16 residues. This CDR3 is CASHSGGQRASETQYF. The CDR3 nucleotides are TGTGCCAGCCACTCGGGTGGGCAGCGGGCTTCCGAGACCCAGTACTTC. Looking up the rest from reference TRBV5-4 and TRBJ2-5 gives the full variable domain: ETGVTQSPTHLIKTRGQQVTLRCSSQSGHNTVSWYQQALGQGPQFIFQYYREEENGRGNFPPRFSGLQFPNYSSELNVNALELDDSALYLCASHSGGQRASETQYFGPGTRLLVL.

V and J are TRBV5-8 and TRBJ1-1; no clear D. Per germline, CDR1 SGHTS and CDR2 YDEGEE. V was trimmed by 0 bases and J by 1 base, leaving 7 bases between them. The CDR3 runs 14 residues. The DNA of the CDR3 is TGTGCCAGCAGCTTGGACTCTTGGAACACTGAAGCTTTCTTT. This codes for CASSLDSWNTEAFF.

The V call is TRBV19, the J call TRBJ2-7; 8 bases line up with TRBD1. This CDR3 is built from 15 residues. V lost 5 bases and J lost 0; bases outside the gene matches: 6. Germline assignment: CDR1 LNHDA and CDR2 SQIVND (reference sequence). Here the CDR3 DNA reads TGTGCCAGTAGTGTCTACAGGGGGAGCTCCTACGAGCAGTACTTC. Protein sequence: CASSVYRGSSYEQYF.

To note about this clone: One end of the junction fails to match germline, which may point to a read error. This rearrangement joins TRBV7-7 to TRBJ2-1, with 9 nucleotides matching TRBD2. Germline CDR1 SSHAT, CDR2 FNYEAQ (reference sequence). This CDR3 has 15 amino acids. The CDR3 protein is CASSPGTSHYNEQFF. CDR3 sequence (DNA): TGTGCTAGCAGCCCCGGGACTAGCCACTACAATGAGCAGTTCTTC.

The rearrangement links TRBV5-6 to TRBJ2-1; 8 bases fit TRBD2. CDR1 SGHDT and CDR2 YYEEEE come from the germline V gene. The CDR3 runs 15 residues. Germline trimming cut 0 bases from V and 7 bases from J; bases unmatched to any gene: 6. CDR3 sequence (DNA): TGTGCCAGCAGCTTGGGATTAGCGGGGTGGAATGAGCAGTTCTTC. Translating gives CASSLGLAGWNEQFF.

V is TRBV29-1 and J is TRBJ2-5; D remains unclear. Germline lookup yields CDR1 SQVTM and CDR2 ANQGSEA. V was cut by 4 bases and J by 2 bases, with 5 bases left in between. CDR3 length: 11 amino acids. CDR3 region: CSVALQETQYF. CDR3 nucleotide sequence: TGCAGCGTTGCATTGCAAGAGACCCAGTACTTC.

V usage is TRBV10-1 and J usage is TRBJ2-1, with 7 bases matching TRBD2. The trim removed 0 bases at V and 7 bases at J, leaving 9 bases unmatched. Germline V lookup: CDR1 WNHNN, CDR2 SYGVQD (reference sequence). The CDR3 runs to 16 residues. Here the CDR3 reads CASSESRGSGGNEQFF. The CDR3, as DNA: TGCGCCAGCAGTGAGTCGCGTGGGTCGGGGGGTAATGAGCAGTTCTTC.

In DNA form, the CDR3 reads TGTGCCAGCGAAAAACCACAGGGGTGGGAAACTAATGAAAAACTGTTTTTT. This codes for CASEKPQGWETNEKLFF. This rearrangement joins TRBV6-4 to TRBJ1-4; 7 bases are shared with TRBD1. Trimming cost V 8 bases and J 1 base; bases outside gene matches: 13. The CDR3 is 17 amino acids. Germline V gene sequence: CDR1 MRHNA, CDR2 SNTAGT.

The rearrangement uses TRBV4-1 and TRBJ1-6; no definite D call. This CDR3 has 17 amino acids. The germline V and J ends were trimmed by 4 bases and 0 bases, with 13 bases remaining between them. Germline CDR1 MGHRA, CDR2 YSYEKL. This chain's CDR3 is CASSPLTTSSYNSPLHF. CDR3 nucleotide sequence: TGCGCCAGCAGCCCCCTTACGACTAGCTCCTATAATTCACCCCTCCACTTT.

This chain uses TRBV10-3 with TRBJ1-2, with unresolved D. This CDR3 contains 13 residues. V shed 0 bases and J shed 8 bases, with 10 bases lying between them. Germline lookup yields CDR1 ENHRY and CDR2 SYGVKD. In DNA, the CDR3 is TGTGCCATCAGTGAGTCGAACACCCTGGGCTACACCTTC. Its translation: CAISESNTLGYTF.

This clone was seen a handful of times. The chain joins TRBV6-5 to TRBJ2-3; TRBD1 aligns across 10 bases. This CDR3 has 16 amino acids. CDR1 and CDR2 (germline): MNHEY, SVGAGI. J was trimmed by 5 bases and V by 4 bases; bases with no gene match: 9. CDR3 in DNA: TGTGCCAGCAGTTCCCTGACAGGGGGCGCGAAAGATACGCAGTATTTT. Translation gives CASSSLTGGAKDTQYF.